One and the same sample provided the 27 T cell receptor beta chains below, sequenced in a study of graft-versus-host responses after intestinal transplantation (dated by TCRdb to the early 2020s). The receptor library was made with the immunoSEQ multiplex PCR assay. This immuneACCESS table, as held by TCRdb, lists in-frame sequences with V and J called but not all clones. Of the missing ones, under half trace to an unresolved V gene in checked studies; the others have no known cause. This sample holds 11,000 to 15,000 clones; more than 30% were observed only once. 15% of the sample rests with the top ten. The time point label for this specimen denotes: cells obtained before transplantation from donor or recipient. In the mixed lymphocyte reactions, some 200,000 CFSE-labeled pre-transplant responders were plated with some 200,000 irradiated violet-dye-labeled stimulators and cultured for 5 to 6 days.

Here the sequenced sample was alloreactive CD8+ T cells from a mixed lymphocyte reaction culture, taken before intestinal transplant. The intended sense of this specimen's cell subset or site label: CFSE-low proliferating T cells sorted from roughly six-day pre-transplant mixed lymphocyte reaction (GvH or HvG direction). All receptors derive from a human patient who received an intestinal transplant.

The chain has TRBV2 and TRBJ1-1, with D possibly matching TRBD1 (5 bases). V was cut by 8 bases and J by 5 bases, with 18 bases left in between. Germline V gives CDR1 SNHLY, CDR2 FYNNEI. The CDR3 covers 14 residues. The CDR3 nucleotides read TGTGCCAGCCCCTCGGGACTCCGAGGAACTGAAGCTTTCTTT. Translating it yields CASPSGLRGTEAFF.

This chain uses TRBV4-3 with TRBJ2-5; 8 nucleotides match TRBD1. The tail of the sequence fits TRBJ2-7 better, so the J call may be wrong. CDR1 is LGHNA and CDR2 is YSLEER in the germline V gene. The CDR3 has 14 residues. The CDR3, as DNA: TGCGCCAGCAGCCCGGGGACAGGTACCTACGAGCAGTACTTC. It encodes CASSPGTGTYEQYF.

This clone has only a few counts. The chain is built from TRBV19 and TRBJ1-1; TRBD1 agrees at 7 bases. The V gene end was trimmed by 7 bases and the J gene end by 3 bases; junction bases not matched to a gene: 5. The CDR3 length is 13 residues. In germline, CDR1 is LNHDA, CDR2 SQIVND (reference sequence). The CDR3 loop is CASNPGGYTEAFF. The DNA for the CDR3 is TGTGCCAGTAACCCAGGGGGTTACACTGAAGCTTTCTTT.

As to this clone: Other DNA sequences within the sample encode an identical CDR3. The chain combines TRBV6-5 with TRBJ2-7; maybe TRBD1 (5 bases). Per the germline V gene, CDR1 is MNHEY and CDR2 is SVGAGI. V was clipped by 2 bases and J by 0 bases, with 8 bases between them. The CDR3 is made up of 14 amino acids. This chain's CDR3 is CASSYGAVSYEQYF. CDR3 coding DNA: TGTGCCAGCAGTTACGGGGCAGTCTCCTACGAGCAGTACTTC.

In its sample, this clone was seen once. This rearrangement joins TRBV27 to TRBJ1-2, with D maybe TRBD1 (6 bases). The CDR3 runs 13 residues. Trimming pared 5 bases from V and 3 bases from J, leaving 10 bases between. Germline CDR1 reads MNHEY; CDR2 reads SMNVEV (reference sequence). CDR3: CASSLGHHYGYTF. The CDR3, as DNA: TGTGCCAGCAGTCTGGGACACCACTATGGCTACACCTTC.

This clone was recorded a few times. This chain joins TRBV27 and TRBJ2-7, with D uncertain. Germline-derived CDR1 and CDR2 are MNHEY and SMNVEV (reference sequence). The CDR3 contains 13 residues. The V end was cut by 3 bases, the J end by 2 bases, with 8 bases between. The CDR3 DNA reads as TGTGCCAGCAGTTTCGGTCCTCCCTACGAGCAGTACTTC. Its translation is CASSFGPPYEQYF.

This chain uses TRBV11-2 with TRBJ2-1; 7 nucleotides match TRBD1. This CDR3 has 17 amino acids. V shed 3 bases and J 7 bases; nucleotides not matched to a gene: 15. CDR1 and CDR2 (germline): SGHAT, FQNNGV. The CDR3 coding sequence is TGTGCCAGCAGCTTCCAGAACCGGGACAGACTTTTAAATGAGCAGTTCTTC. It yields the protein CASSFQNRDRLLNEQFF. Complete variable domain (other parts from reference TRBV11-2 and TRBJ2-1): EAGVAQSPRYKIIEKRQSVAFWCNPISGHATLYWYQQILGQGPKLLIQFQNNGVVDDSQLPKDRFSAERLKGVDSTLKIQPAKLEDSAVYLCASSFQNRDRLLNEQFFGPGTRLTVL.

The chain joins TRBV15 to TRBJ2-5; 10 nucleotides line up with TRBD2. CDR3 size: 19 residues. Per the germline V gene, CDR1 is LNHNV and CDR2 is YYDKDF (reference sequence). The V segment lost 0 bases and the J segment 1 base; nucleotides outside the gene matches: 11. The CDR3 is CATSRERGLGLAAQETQYF. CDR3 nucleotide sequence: TGTGCCACCAGCAGAGAGAGGGGGTTAGGACTAGCGGCCCAAGAGACCCAGTACTTC.

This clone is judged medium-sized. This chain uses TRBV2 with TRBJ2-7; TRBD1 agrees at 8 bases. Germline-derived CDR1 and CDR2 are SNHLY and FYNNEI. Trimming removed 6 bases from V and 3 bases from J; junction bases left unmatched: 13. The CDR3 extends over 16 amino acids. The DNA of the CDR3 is TGTGCCAGCAGCTTCCTTCCAGGACAGGGTAACTACGAGCAGTACTTC. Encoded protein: CASSFLPGQGNYEQYF.

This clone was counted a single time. CDR3 DNA sequence: TGCGCCAGCAGCCAAGTCAGGGCTACTGAAGCTTTCTTT. Protein: CASSQVRATEAFF. The V and J genes are TRBV4-1 and TRBJ1-1; a possible D gene is TRBD1 (5 bases). This CDR3 region has 13 residues. V was pared by 1 base and J by 5 bases, with 8 bases between. Germline V gives CDR1 MGHRA, CDR2 YSYEKL.

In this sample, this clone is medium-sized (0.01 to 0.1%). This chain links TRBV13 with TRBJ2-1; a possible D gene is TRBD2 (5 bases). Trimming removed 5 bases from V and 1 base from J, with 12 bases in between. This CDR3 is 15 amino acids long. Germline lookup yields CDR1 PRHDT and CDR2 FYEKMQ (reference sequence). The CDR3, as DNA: TGTGCCAGCAGCCCAACTAGGAAGTCCTACAATGAGCAGTTCTTC. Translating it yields CASSPTRKSYNEQFF.

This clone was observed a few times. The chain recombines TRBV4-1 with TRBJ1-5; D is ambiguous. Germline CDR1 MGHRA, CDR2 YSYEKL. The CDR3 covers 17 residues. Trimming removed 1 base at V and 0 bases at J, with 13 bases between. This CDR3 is CASSQAGLTGSNQPQHF. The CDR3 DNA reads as TGCGCCAGCAGCCAAGCTGGACTGACGGGTAGCAATCAGCCCCAGCATTTT.

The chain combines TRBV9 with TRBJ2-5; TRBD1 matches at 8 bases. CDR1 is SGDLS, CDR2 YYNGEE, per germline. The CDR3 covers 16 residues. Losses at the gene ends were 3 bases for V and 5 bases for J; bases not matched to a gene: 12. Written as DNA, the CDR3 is TGTGCCAGCAGCGCCGAGTTGCAGGGGGCAGGGGAGACCCAGTACTTC. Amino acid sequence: CASSAELQGAGETQYF.

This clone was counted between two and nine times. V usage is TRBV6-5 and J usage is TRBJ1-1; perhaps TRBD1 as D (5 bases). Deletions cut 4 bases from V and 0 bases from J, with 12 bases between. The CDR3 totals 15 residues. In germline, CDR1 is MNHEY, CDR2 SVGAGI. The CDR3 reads CASSSETAMNTEAFF. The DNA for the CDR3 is TGTGCCAGCAGTTCAGAGACAGCCATGAACACTGAAGCTTTCTTT.

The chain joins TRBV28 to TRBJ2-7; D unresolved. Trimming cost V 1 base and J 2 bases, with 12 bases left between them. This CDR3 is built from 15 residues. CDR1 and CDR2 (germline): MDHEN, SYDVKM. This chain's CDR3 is CASSLLVSEAYEQYF. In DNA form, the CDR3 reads TGTGCCAGCAGTTTATTAGTCTCAGAGGCCTACGAGCAGTACTTC.

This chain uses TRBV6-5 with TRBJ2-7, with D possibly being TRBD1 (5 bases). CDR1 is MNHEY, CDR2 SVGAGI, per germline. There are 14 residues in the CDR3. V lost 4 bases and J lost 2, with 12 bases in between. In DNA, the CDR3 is TGTGCCAGCAGTTCCCAGGGTGGCCCCTACGAGCAGTACTTC. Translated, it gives CASSSQGGPYEQYF.

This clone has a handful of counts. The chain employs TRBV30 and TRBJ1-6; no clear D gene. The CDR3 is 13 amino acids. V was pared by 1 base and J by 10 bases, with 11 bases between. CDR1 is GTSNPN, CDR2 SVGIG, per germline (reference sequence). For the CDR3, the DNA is TGTGCCTGGAGTGCGGGTTTTGAATCACCCCTCCACTTT. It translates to CAWSAGFESPLHF.

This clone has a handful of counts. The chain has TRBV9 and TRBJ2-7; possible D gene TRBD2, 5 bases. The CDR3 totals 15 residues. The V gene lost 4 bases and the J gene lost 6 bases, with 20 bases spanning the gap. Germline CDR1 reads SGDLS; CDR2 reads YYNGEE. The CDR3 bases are TGTGCCAGCAGCCCTTCGGACTCGCGGGTGCCCGAGCAGTACTTC. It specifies CASSPSDSRVPEQYF.

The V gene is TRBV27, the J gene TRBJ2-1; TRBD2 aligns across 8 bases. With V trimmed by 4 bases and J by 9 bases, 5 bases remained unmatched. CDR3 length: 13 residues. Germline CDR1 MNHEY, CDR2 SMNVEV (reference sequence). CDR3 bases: TGTGCCAGCAGTTACGCGGGGGGTACTGAGCAGTTCTTC. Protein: CASSYAGGTEQFF.

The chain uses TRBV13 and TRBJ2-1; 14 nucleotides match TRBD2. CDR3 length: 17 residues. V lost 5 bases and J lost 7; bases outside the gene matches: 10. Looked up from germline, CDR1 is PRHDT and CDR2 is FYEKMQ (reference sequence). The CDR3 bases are TGTGCCAGCAGCCCTCGACTAGCGGGAGGGCCTTTGAATGAGCAGTTCTTC. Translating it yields CASSPRLAGGPLNEQFF.

The CDR3 DNA reads as TGTGCCAGCAGCTTGGGACAGGGGGCAGATACGCAGTATTTT. Its protein product is CASSLGQGADTQYF. The chain uses TRBV5-4 and TRBJ2-3; 9 bases fit TRBD1. Per the germline V gene, CDR1 is SGHNT and CDR2 is YYREEE (reference sequence). V dropped 0 bases and J dropped 4; count of bases not matched to a gene: 0. The CDR3 extends over 14 amino acids. Complete variable domain (other parts from reference TRBV5-4 and TRBJ2-3): ETGVTQSPTHLIKTRGQQVTLRCSSQSGHNTVSWYQQALGQGPQFIFQYYREEENGRGNFPPRFSGLQFPNYSSELNVNALELDDSALYLCASSLGQGADTQYFGPGTRLTVL.

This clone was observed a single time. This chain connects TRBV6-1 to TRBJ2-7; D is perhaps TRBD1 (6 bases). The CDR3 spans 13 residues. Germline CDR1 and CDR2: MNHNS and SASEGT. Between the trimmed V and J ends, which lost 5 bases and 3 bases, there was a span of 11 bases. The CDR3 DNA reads TGTGCCAGCAGTCACCGGACAGTCTACGAGCAGTACTTC. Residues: CASSHRTVYEQYF.

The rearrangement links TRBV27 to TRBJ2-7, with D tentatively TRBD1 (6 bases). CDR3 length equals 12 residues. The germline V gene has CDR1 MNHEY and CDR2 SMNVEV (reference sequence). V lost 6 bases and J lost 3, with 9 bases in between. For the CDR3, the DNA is TGTGCCAGCAGGACAGGCTACTACGAGCAGTACTTC. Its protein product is CASRTGYYEQYF.

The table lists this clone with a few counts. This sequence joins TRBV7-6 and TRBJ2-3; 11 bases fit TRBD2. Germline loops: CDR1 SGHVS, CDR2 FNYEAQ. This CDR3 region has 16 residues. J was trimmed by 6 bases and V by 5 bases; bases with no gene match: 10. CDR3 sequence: CASSGLAGGPGDTQYF. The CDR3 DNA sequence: TGTGCCAGCAGCGGATTAGCGGGAGGGCCTGGGGATACGCAGTATTTT.

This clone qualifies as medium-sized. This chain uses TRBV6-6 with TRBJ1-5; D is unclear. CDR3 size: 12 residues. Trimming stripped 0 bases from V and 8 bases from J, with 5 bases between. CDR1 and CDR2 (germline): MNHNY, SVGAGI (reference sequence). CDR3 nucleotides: TGTGCCAGCAGTTACTCCGTTGAGCCCCAGCATTTT. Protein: CASSYSVEPQHF.

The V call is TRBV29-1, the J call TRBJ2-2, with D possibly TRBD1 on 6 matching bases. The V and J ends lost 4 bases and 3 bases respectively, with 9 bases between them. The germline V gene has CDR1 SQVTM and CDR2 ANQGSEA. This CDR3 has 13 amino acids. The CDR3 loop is CSVVEGDTGELFF. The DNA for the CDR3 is TGCAGCGTTGTTGAGGGGGACACCGGGGAGCTGTTTTTT.

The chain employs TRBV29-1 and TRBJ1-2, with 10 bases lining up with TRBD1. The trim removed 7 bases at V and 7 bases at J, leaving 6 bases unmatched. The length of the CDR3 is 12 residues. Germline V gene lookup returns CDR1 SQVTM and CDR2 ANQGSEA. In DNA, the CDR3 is TGCAGCGCATGGTGGACAGGGGGTGGCTACACCTTC. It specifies CSAWWTGGGYTF.